Below, 28 T cell receptor beta chains from the same sample are listed, as sequenced in a study of T cell changes during pregnancy in multiple sclerosis. TCRdb's copy holds only in-frame clones and misses some; the assay was immunoSEQ multiplex PCR. The sample comprises about 34,000 clones, approximately 90% of which are singletons, and 3% to 4.5% rests with the top ten. Sample: CD8+ T cells from peripheral blood mononuclear cells, taken in the third trimester of pregnancy. Receptors originate from a female donor with multiple sclerosis, enrolled in a pregnancy study.

The chain recombines TRBV29-1 with TRBJ2-1; perhaps TRBD2 as D (6 bases). The CDR3 spans 12 residues. The V end lost 5 bases, the J end lost 6 bases, and 11 bases lay between the germline ends. CDR1 and CDR2 from the germline V gene are SQVTM and ANQGSEA. The CDR3 DNA reads as TGCAGCGTTAGGAGGGAAGGCAATGAGCAGTTCTTC. Amino acids: CSVRREGNEQFF.

V gene TRBV7-8 combines with J gene TRBJ1-2; weak D call: TRBD1 (5 bases). There are 14 residues in the CDR3. Deletions cut 5 bases from V and 6 bases from J, with 16 bases between. The germline V gene encodes CDR1 SGHVS and CDR2 FQNEAQ. The CDR3 loop reads CASSRTGGENGYTF. The CDR3 region has the DNA TGTGCCAGCAGCCGGACTGGGGGGGAGAATGGCTACACCTTC.

V and J are TRBV5-1 and TRBJ2-5; D perhaps matches TRBD2 (6 bases). The V gene lost 3 bases and the J gene lost 4 bases, with 19 bases spanning the gap. CDR3 length: 16 residues. CDR1 and CDR2 from the germline V gene are SGHRS and YFSETQ. CDR3 sequence reads: CASSWGDLSDGETQYF. The DNA for the CDR3 is TGCGCCAGCAGCTGGGGGGACCTCTCCGATGGAGAGACCCAGTACTTC.

The genes are TRBV15 and TRBJ2-2; no clear D gene. Trimming removed 1 base from V and 5 bases from J, with 5 bases in between. The CDR3 runs to 13 residues. CDR1 is LNHNV and CDR2 is YYDKDF in the germline V gene (reference sequence). CDR3 sequence: CATSRAGTGELFF. CDR3 nucleotide sequence: TGTGCCACCAGCAGAGCCGGGACCGGGGAGCTGTTTTTT.

The chain uses TRBV5-4 and TRBJ1-2; 8 bases are shared with TRBD1. CDR3 length: 15 amino acids. From germline, CDR1 is SGHNT and CDR2 YYREEE (reference sequence). The V gene end was trimmed by 4 bases and the J gene end by 4 bases; junction bases not matched to a gene: 9. CDR3 nucleotides: TGTGCCAGCAGCCCACGGACAGGGCAGGCCTATGGCTACACCTTC. Translating it yields CASSPRTGQAYGYTF.

This chain uses TRBV19 with TRBJ1-4, with a tentative D call TRBD1 (6 bases). V shed 10 bases and J shed 8 bases, with 23 bases lying between them. The germline V gene encodes CDR1 LNHDA and CDR2 SQIVND (reference sequence). CDR3 length: 15 amino acids. The chain's CDR3 is CATTLRPGVWEKLFF. CDR3 sequence (DNA): TGTGCCACCACCCTACGTCCAGGGGTTTGGGAAAAACTGTTTTTT.

The table lists this clone with a count of one. The chain joins TRBV15 to TRBJ2-1, with TRBD1 as a possible D gene (6 bases). The CDR3 contains 15 residues. Germline V lookup: CDR1 LNHNV, CDR2 YYDKDF (reference sequence). The V end lost 3 bases, the J end lost 6 bases, and 15 bases lay between the germline ends. CDR3 coding DNA: TGTGCCACCAGCAGGAACCCGCAGGGGAGCAATGAGCAGTTCTTC. Its protein product is CATSRNPQGSNEQFF.

This clone was picked up a small number of times. CDR3 coding DNA: TGTGCCAGCAGTGAACAGGGGGGAGTCGGGAACACTGAAGCTTTCTTT. Encoded protein: CASSEQGGVGNTEAFF. This chain links TRBV6-1 with TRBJ1-1; 7 nucleotides agree with TRBD1. The CDR3 extends over 16 amino acids. The germline gives CDR1 MNHNS, CDR2 SASEGT. V gave up 2 bases and J gave up 1 base; unmatched junction bases: 7.

Only one count was recorded for this clone. The chain carries TRBV19 and TRBJ2-7; D gene ambiguous. Trimming cost V 5 bases and J 1 base, with 3 bases left between them. This CDR3 has 11 residues. The germline CDR1 and CDR2 sequences are LNHDA and SQIVND (reference sequence). The CDR3 nucleotides read TGTGCCAGTAGTTCGTCCTACGAGCAGTACTTC. Its protein product is CASSSSYEQYF.

V usage is TRBV2 and J usage is TRBJ2-1; D is possibly TRBD2 (6 bases). CDR1 and CDR2 (germline): SNHLY, FYNNEI. Trimming removed 7 bases at V and 5 bases at J, with 12 bases between. The CDR3 consists of 13 residues. The CDR3 nucleotides read TGTGCCAGCAATGGCGGGGTTAACAATGAGCAGTTCTTC. Encoded protein: CASNGGVNNEQFF.

The chain carries TRBV30 and TRBJ1-6; D gene unclear. This CDR3 is built from 15 residues. V was trimmed by 0 bases and J by 0 bases, leaving 6 bases between them. Germline V gives CDR1 GTSNPN, CDR2 SVGIG (reference sequence). This chain's CDR3 is CAWSVDSSYNSPLHF. CDR3 in DNA: TGTGCCTGGAGTGTAGATAGCTCCTATAATTCACCCCTCCACTTT.

This sequence joins TRBV11-1 and TRBJ1-2, with D possibly TRBD1 on 6 matching bases. The CDR3 extends over 16 amino acids. Germline assignment: CDR1 SGHAT and CDR2 FQDESV (reference sequence). Trimming pared 5 bases from V and 5 bases from J, leaving 21 bases between. The CDR3 loop is CASSPQGTDRRYGYTF. Written as DNA, the CDR3 is TGTGCCAGCAGCCCCCAGGGGACGGACCGAAGGTATGGCTACACCTTC.

The CDR3, as DNA: TGTGCCAGCAGCGTAGCTAACAGTCCCTACGAGCAGTACTTC. Its protein product is CASSVANSPYEQYF. The gene calls are TRBV9 and TRBJ2-7; D remains unclear. Germline V CDR1 and CDR2: SGDLS, YYNGEE. This CDR3 region has 14 residues. Trimming removed 0 bases at V and 2 bases at J, with 9 bases between.

The chain combines TRBV7-9 with TRBJ2-1, with 10 positions matching TRBD2. CDR1 is SEHNR and CDR2 is FQNEAQ in the germline V gene (reference sequence). The CDR3 is 13 residues long. V trimming: 6 bases; J trimming: 8 bases; junction bases outside the gene matches: 4. The CDR3 DNA reads as TGTGCCAGCAGACGGACTAGCGGCGATGAGCAGTTCTTC. It is translated as CASRRTSGDEQFF. Drawing the rest from reference TRBV7-9 and TRBJ2-1, the complete variable domain is DTGVSQNPRHKITKRGQNVTFRCDPISEHNRLYWYRQTLGQGPEFLTYFQNEAQLEKSRLLSDRFSAERPKGSFSTLEIQRTEQGDSAMYLCASRRTSGDEQFFGPGTRLTVL.

There are a few counts of this clone. This chain uses TRBV7-2 with TRBJ1-1, with D perhaps TRBD1 (6 bases). CDR1 is SGHTA and CDR2 is FQGNSA in the germline V gene. Trimming took 2 bases from V and 4 from J, leaving 14 bases between them. This CDR3 is 15 amino acids long. The CDR3: CASSLWRQGSTEAFF. CDR3 bases: TGTGCCAGCAGCTTATGGCGGCAGGGGAGCACTGAAGCTTTCTTT. The whole variable domain, filled in from reference TRBV7-2 and TRBJ1-1, reads GAGVSQSPSNKVTEKGKDVELRCDPISGHTALYWYRQSLGQGLEFLIYFQGNSAPDKSGLPSDRFSAERTGGSVSTLTIQRTQQEDSAVYLCASSLWRQGSTEAFFGQGTRLTVV.

The V and J genes are TRBV4-1 and TRBJ2-7; 12 nucleotides align to TRBD1. The J segment lost 5 bases and the V segment lost 4 bases, leaving 6 bases of the junction unmatched. Germline V gene lookup returns CDR1 MGHRA and CDR2 YSYEKL. CDR3 size: 15 residues. In DNA form, the CDR3 reads TGCGCCAGCAGCCCGGGACAGGGGGCTTTGAACGAGCAGTACTTC. Translating gives CASSPGQGALNEQYF.

The chain uses TRBV19 and TRBJ2-7, with 7 bases matching TRBD1. The CDR3 is 17 residues long. Germline V gives CDR1 LNHDA, CDR2 SQIVND (reference sequence). The V segment lost 3 bases and the J segment 0 bases; nucleotides outside the gene matches: 11. In DNA, the CDR3 is TGTGCCAGTAGTATCCTCTTAGGACAGGAGAGCTCCTACGAGCAGTACTTC. Translated: CASSILLGQESSYEQYF.

V gene TRBV2 combines with J gene TRBJ1-1; D remains ambiguous. The CDR3 length is 17 residues. Trimming removed 2 bases at V and 3 bases at J, with 19 bases between. Germline V CDR1 and CDR2: SNHLY, FYNNEI. The CDR3 reads CASSELKSGMGYTEAFF. The CDR3 DNA reads as TGTGCCAGCAGTGAATTAAAATCGGGGATGGGGTACACTGAAGCTTTCTTT. Filled out from reference TRBV2 and TRBJ1-1, the complete variable domain reads EPEVTQTPSHQVTQMGQEVILRCVPISNHLYFYWYRQILGQKVEFLVSFYNNEISEKSEIFDDQFSVERPDGSNFTLKIRSTKLEDSAMYFCASSELKSGMGYTEAFFGQGTRLTVV.

The chain is built from TRBV7-9 and TRBJ2-7; the D gene is possibly TRBD1 (5 bases). V lost 1 base and J 5 bases, leaving 15 bases between the germline ends. The CDR3 is 15 amino acids. Germline CDR1 and CDR2: SEHNR and FQNEAQ (reference sequence). Written as DNA, the CDR3 is TGTGCCAGCAGCTTAGTGTTAGGGGAATGGAACGAGCAGTACTTC. This translates into CASSLVLGEWNEQYF. Together with reference TRBV7-9 and TRBJ2-7, the CDR3 gives the full variable domain: DTGVSQNPRHKITKRGQNVTFRCDPISEHNRLYWYRQTLGQGPEFLTYFQNEAQLEKSRLLSDRFSAERPKGSFSTLEIQRTEQGDSAMYLCASSLVLGEWNEQYFGPGTRLTVT.

The table lists this clone with a few counts. The rearrangement joins TRBV6-6 to TRBJ2-2; no clear D. The V end was cut by 4 bases, the J end by 9 bases, with 6 bases between. The germline gives CDR1 MNHNY, CDR2 SVGAGI (reference sequence). CDR3 size: 11 residues. CDR3 in amino acids: CASSWLWELFF. The CDR3, as DNA: TGTGCCAGCAGTTGGCTTTGGGAGCTGTTTTTT.

This chain joins TRBV9 and TRBJ1-2; TRBD1 agrees at 9 bases. CDR1 and CDR2 from the germline V gene are SGDLS and YYNGEE. The CDR3 length is 15 residues. V lost 4 bases and J lost 7; bases outside the gene matches: 11. CDR3 sequence (DNA): TGTGCCAGCAGCCCCCCGGGACAGGGAACCGCTGGCTACACCTTC. Protein sequence: CASSPPGQGTAGYTF.

V is TRBV4-2 and J is TRBJ2-1; 9 bases are shared with TRBD2. Trimming took 0 bases from V and 7 from J; bases not matched to a gene: 13. The CDR3 covers 18 residues. Germline CDR1 is LGHNA and CDR2 is YNFKEQ. This CDR3 is CASSQEASSRGGLNEQFF. The CDR3 DNA reads as TGTGCCAGCAGCCAAGAGGCGTCGTCGCGGGGGGGCTTGAATGAGCAGTTCTTC.

The gene calls are TRBV4-1 and TRBJ2-3, with TRBD2 as a possible D gene (5 bases). Trimming pared 3 bases from V and 4 bases from J, leaving 14 bases between. Germline CDR1 MGHRA, CDR2 YSYEKL. The CDR3 runs to 15 residues. CDR3 amino acids: CASSHVGGLPDTQYF. The CDR3 DNA follows: TGCGCCAGCAGCCATGTTGGCGGGCTTCCAGATACGCAGTATTTT.

The V call is TRBV9, the J call TRBJ1-4, with 9 nucleotides matching TRBD1. Germline assignment: CDR1 SGDLS and CDR2 YYNGEE. This CDR3 contains 17 residues. The ends lost 4 bases at V and 0 bases at J; junction bases unmatched: 7. Here the CDR3 DNA reads TGTGCCAGCAGCCCTTGGACAGGGGACACAACTAATGAAAAACTGTTTTTT. Its translation is CASSPWTGDTTNEKLFF.

The rearrangement uses TRBV4-2 and TRBJ2-1; possibly TRBD1 for D (8 bases). The CDR3 length is 13 residues. V gave up 5 bases and J gave up 7 bases, with 12 bases separating them. Germline V gene sequence: CDR1 LGHNA, CDR2 YNFKEQ. DNA of the CDR3: TGTGCCAGCAGCGCACAGGGGGGGAATGAGCAGTTCTTC. Its translation: CASSAQGGNEQFF.

The CDR3 reads CASSLARQDNYGYTF. In DNA, the CDR3 is TGTGCCAGCAGCTTAGCCAGACAGGATAACTATGGCTACACCTTC. The V and J genes are TRBV7-8 and TRBJ1-2; tentatively, D is TRBD1 (6 bases). The CDR3 covers 15 residues. The germline CDR1 and CDR2 sequences are SGHVS and FQNEAQ. The V and J ends lost 0 bases and 1 base respectively, with 9 bases between them.

The chain couples TRBV19 to TRBJ1-2, with D perhaps matching TRBD1 (5 bases). Germline CDR1 and CDR2: LNHDA and SQIVND (reference sequence). This CDR3 comprises 16 residues. V was pared by 0 bases and J by 4 bases, with 15 bases between. The CDR3 loop reads CASSIDLAGRLYGYTF. The CDR3 region has the DNA TGTGCCAGTAGTATAGATCTTGCAGGGAGGCTCTATGGCTACACCTTC.

V gene TRBV11-1 combines with J gene TRBJ1-2; perhaps TRBD1 as D (6 bases). Germline V lookup: CDR1 SGHAT, CDR2 FQDESV (reference sequence). The CDR3 contains 14 residues. Trimming removed 4 bases from V and 8 bases from J, with 17 bases in between. As DNA, the CDR3 is TGTGCCAGCAGCTCGTCGGGCCAGGGGCACGGCTACACCTTC. Translating gives CASSSSGQGHGYTF. Full variable domain (remainder filled in from reference TRBV11-1 and TRBJ1-2): EAEVAQSPRYKITEKSQAVAFWCDPISGHATLYWYRQILGQGPELLVQFQDESVVDDSQLPKDRFSAERLKGVDSTLKIQPAELGDSAMYLCASSSSGQGHGYTFGSGTRLTVV.